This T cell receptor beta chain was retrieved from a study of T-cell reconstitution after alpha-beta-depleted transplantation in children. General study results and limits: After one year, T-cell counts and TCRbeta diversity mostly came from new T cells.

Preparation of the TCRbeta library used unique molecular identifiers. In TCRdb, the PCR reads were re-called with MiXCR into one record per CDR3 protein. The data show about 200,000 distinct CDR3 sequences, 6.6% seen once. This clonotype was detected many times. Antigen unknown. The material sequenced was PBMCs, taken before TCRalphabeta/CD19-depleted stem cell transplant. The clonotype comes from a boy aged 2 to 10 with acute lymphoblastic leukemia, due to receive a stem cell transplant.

The DNA of the CDR3 is TGCAGCGTTCTAGCGGGAGCCACAGATACGCAGTATTTT. Its protein is CSVLAGATDTQYF. The gene calls are TRBV29-1 and TRBJ2-3, with 10 bases that match TRBD2. Germline V gene lookup returns CDR1 SQVTM and CDR2 ANQGSEA. This CDR3 region has 13 residues. V shed 5 bases, J shed 2 bases, and the junction held 1 base outside the gene matches.